Shown below are 10 T cell receptor beta chains from a single sample sequenced in a study of T-cell reconstitution after alpha-beta-depleted transplantation in children. A library of TCRbeta sequences, prepared with unique molecular identifiers, was generated. TCRdb analysed the PCR reads with MiXCR anew, one entry per CDR3 protein. The sample carries approximately 9,000 distinct CDR3 sequences, 15% to 20% recorded once. The source material was PBMCs, mostly from graft donor cells, sampled 60 days after TCRalphabeta/CD19-depleted stem cell transplant. All receptors derive from a girl under three years old who had a stem cell transplant for combined immunodeficiency, so the T cells may come from the graft donor.

The chain uses TRBV20-1 and TRBJ2-7, with D possibly TRBD1 on 6 matching bases. The V gene's germline CDR1 is DFQATT and CDR2 SNEGSKA (reference sequence). V was pared by 3 bases and J by 0 bases, with 9 bases between. The CDR3 contains 13 residues. DNA of the CDR3: TGCAGTGCTAGGGACAGAATCTCCTACGAGCAGTACTTC. It yields the protein CSARDRISYEQYF.

The chain uses TRBV2 and TRBJ2-6; D gene unclear. The CDR3 runs 14 residues. Germline lookup yields CDR1 SNHLY and CDR2 FYNNEI. V lost 9 bases and J 0 bases, leaving 9 bases between the germline ends. CDR3: CARRLPSGANVLTF. The CDR3 nucleotides read TGTGCCAGGAGGCTGCCCTCTGGGGCCAACGTCCTGACTTTC.

This clonotype has only a few counts. The chain joins TRBV28 to TRBJ2-7, with 8 bases lining up with TRBD1. This CDR3 is built from 16 residues. Germline CDR1 is MDHEN and CDR2 is SYDVKM. The V gene end was trimmed by 4 bases and the J gene end by 2 bases; junction bases not matched to a gene: 10. This chain's CDR3 is CASSYLPRGLTYEQYF. DNA of the CDR3: TGTGCCAGCAGTTATCTTCCCAGGGGGCTAACCTACGAGCAGTACTTC.

The genes are TRBV5-1 and TRBJ1-1; possible D gene TRBD1, 5 bases. Trimming stripped 4 bases from V and 0 bases from J, with 10 bases between. Germline-derived CDR1 and CDR2 are SGHRS and YFSETQ. This CDR3 has 14 amino acids. CDR3 in amino acids: CASSTGTLNTEAFF. For the CDR3, the DNA is TGCGCCAGCAGCACCGGGACGTTGAACACTGAAGCTTTCTTT.

The V gene is TRBV30, the J gene TRBJ1-1; 7 bases are a match to TRBD1. The junction had 5 bases not matched to a gene; V was cut back by 5 bases and J by 2 bases. The CDR3 contains 13 residues. Per germline, CDR1 GTSNPN and CDR2 SVGIG (reference sequence). CDR3 DNA sequence: TGTGCCTGGGCGACAGGGTACAACACTGAAGCTTTCTTT. Protein: CAWATGYNTEAFF.

This clonotype occurred many times. The J gene is TRBJ1-2, the V gene TRBV6-5, with a weak D call TRBD1 (6 bases). In germline, CDR1 is MNHEY, CDR2 SVGAGI. The CDR3 loop spans 15 amino acids. The V end was cut by 6 bases, the J end by 5 bases, with 19 bases between. CDR3 in amino acids: CASRGQGFGYYGYTF. CDR3 DNA sequence: TGTGCCAGCAGAGGCCAGGGGTTTGGGTATTATGGCTACACCTTC.

This clonotype was found many times. The chain is built from TRBV6-5 and TRBJ2-7; TRBD1 agrees at 12 bases. Germline values: CDR1 MNHEY, CDR2 SVGAGI. This CDR3 is built from 16 residues. V lost 6 bases and J lost 2; bases outside the gene matches: 8. As DNA, the CDR3 is TGTGCCAGCAGGAGGGGACAGGGGGCTCCTCCCTACGAGCAGTACTTC. Its protein product is CASRRGQGAPPYEQYF.

This clonotype has at least ten counts. This chain uses TRBV20-1 with TRBJ2-7, with 9 bases identical to TRBD2. The germline gives CDR1 DFQATT, CDR2 SNEGSKA (reference sequence). The trim removed 3 bases at V and 9 bases at J, leaving 12 bases unmatched. This CDR3 has 14 residues. CDR3 protein: CSASSSGRSRGQYF. The CDR3 DNA is TGCAGTGCTAGCTCCAGCGGGAGGTCTCGAGGGCAGTACTTC.

The rearrangement uses TRBV12-3 or TRBV12-4 and TRBJ1-2; 7 bases are a match to TRBD1. This CDR3 has 14 residues. V lost 1 base and J lost 4; bases outside the gene matches: 3. The CDR3 DNA reads as TGTGCCAGCAGTTTAGTCCGGGACAGCTATGGCTACACCTTC. Its protein is CASSLVRDSYGYTF.

This clonotype was seen only a few times. The chain recombines TRBV6-1 with TRBJ2-7, with 9 bases that match TRBD2. In germline, CDR1 is MNHNS, CDR2 SASEGT. V lost 7 bases, J lost 5 bases, and 9 bases stayed unmatched. The CDR3 covers 14 residues. CDR3 DNA sequence: TGTGCCAGCATAAGGCGGGAGGGGAGCGACGAGCAGTACTTC. It is translated as CASIRREGSDEQYF.